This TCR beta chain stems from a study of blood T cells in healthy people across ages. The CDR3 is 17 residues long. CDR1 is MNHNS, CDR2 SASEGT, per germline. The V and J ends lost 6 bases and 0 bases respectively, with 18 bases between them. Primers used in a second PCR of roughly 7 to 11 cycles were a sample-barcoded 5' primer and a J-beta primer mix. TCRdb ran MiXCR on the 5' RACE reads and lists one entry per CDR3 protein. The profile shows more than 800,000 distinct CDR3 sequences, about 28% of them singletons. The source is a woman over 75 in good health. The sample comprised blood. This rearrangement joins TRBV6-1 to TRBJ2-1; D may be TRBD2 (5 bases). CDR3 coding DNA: TGTGCCAGCAGATTGGACGGGGTGACCAGCTCCTACAATGAGCAGTTCTTC. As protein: CASRLDGVTSSYNEQFF.